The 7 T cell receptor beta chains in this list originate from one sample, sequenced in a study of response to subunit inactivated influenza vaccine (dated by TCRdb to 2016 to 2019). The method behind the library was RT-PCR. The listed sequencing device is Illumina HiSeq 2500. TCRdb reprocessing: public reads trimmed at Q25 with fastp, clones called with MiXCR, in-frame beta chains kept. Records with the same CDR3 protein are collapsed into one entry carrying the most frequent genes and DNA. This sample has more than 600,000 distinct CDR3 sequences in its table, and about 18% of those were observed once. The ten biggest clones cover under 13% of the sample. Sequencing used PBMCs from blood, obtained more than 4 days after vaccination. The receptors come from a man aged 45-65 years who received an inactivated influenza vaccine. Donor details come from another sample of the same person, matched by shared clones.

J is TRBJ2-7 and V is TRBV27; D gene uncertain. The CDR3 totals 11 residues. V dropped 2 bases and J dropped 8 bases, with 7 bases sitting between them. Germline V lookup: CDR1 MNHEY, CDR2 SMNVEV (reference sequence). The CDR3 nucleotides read TGTGCCAGCAGTTTAGGGGAAAAGCAGTACTTC. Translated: CASSLGEKQYF.

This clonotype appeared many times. The CDR3: CASSQEKGSPLHF. For the CDR3, the DNA is TGTGCCAGCAGCCAAGAAAAGGGTTCACCCCTCCACTTT. The chain has TRBV4-2 and TRBJ1-6; D uncertain. CDR3 length equals 13 residues. Germline-derived CDR1 and CDR2 are LGHNA and YNFKEQ. With 0 bases removed from V and 9 bases from J, the gap between germline ends came to 6 bases.

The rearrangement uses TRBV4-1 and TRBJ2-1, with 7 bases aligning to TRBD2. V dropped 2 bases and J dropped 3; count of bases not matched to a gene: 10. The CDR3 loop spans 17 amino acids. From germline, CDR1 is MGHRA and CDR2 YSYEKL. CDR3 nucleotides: TGCGCCAGCAGCCAACCCTTACTAGCGAACCACTACAATGAGCAGTTCTTC. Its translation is CASSQPLLANHYNEQFF.

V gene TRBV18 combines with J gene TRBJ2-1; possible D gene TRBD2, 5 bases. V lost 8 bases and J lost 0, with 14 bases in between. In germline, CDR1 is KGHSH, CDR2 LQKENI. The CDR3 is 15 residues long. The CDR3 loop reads CASVVSDTSYNEQFF. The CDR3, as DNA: TGTGCCAGCGTCGTTAGCGATACCTCCTACAATGAGCAGTTCTTC. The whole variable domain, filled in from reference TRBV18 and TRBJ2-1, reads NAGVMQNPRHLVRRRGQEARLRCSPMKGHSHVYWYRQLPEEGLKFMVYLQKENIIDESGMPKERFSAEFPKEGPSILRIQQVVRGDSAAYFCASVVSDTSYNEQFFGPGTRLTVL.

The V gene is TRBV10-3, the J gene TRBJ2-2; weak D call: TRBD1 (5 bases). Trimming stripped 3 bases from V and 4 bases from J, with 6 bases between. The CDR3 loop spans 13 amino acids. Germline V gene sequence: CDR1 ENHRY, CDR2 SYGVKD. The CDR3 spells CAISEGATGELFF. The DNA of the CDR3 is TGTGCCATCAGTGAAGGGGCCACCGGGGAGCTGTTTTTT.

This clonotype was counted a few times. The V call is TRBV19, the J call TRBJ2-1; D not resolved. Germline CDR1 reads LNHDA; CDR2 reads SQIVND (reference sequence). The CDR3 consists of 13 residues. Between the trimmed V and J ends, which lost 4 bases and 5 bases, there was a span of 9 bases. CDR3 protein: CASSTILNNEQFF. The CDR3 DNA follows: TGTGCCAGTAGTACCATTCTAAACAATGAGCAGTTCTTC. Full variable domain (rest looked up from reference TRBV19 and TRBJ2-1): DGGITQSPKYLFRKEGQNVTLSCEQNLNHDAMYWYRQDPGQGLRLIYYSQIVNDFQKGDIAEGYSVSREKKESFPLTVTSAQKNPTAFYLCASSTILNNEQFFGPGTRLTVL.

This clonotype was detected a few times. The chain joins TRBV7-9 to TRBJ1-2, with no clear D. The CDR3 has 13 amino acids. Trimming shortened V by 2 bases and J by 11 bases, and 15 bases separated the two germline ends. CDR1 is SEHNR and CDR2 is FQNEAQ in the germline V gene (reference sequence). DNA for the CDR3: TGTGCCAGCAGCTTAAAAGCCAGTTCGAGTTACACCTTC. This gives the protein CASSLKASSSYTF.